This is a list of T cell receptor beta chains from one sample in a study of early T cells in non-severe SARS-CoV-2 infection. Via MiXCR, TCRdb re-called the 5' RACE reads, giving one row per CDR3 protein. The sample carries 48,000 or so distinct CDR3 sequences, 13% recorded once. The sample was whole blood. Source of these receptors: an adult who was a healthcare worker with PCR-confirmed SARS-CoV-2 infection or an uninfected control (not recorded which). The CDR3 runs from the conserved cysteine through the conserved F or W. A D gene is named only where the DNA matches it firmly. Only some rows state a clone size, as once, few, many or a class for expanded clones.

CDR3: CATSRDSYNSPLHF; DNA: TGTGCCACCAGCAGAGATTCCTATAATTCACCCCTCCACTTT; J: TRBJ1-6; size: many; D: .; V: TRBV15
CDR3: CAWSVHGYEQYF; DNA: TGTGCCTGGAGTGTACACGGGTACGAGCAGTACTTC; J: TRBJ2-7; size: few; D: .; V: TRBV30
CDR3: CASSPLAGTDTQYF; DNA: TGTGCCAGCAGCCCACTAGCGGGGACAGATACGCAGTATTTT; J: TRBJ2-3; size: few; D: TRBD2; V: TRBV7-2
CDR3: CSASHETQYF; DNA: TGCAGTGCTAGTCACGAGACCCAGTACTTC; J: TRBJ2-5; size: many; D: .; V: TRBV20-1
CDR3: CAISESPDTNEQYF; DNA: TGTGCCATCAGTGAGTCCCCGGACACCAACGAGCAGTACTTC; J: TRBJ2-7; size: .; D: .; V: TRBV10-3
CDR3: CASSLGTGWAYEQYF; DNA: TGTGCCAGCAGTCTCGGGACAGGGTGGGCCTACGAGCAGTACTTC; J: TRBJ2-7; size: many; D: TRBD1; V: TRBV12-3/TRBV12-4
CDR3: CASSLRDNQETQYF; DNA: TGCGCCAGCAGCCTCAGGGACAACCAAGAGACCCAGTACTTC; J: TRBJ2-5; size: .; D: .; V: TRBV5-1
CDR3: CASSWVTGAGNEQFF; DNA: TGTGCCAGCAGTTGGGTGACAGGGGCTGGGAATGAGCAGTTCTTC; J: TRBJ2-1; size: .; D: TRBD1; V: TRBV6-6
CDR3: CASRTASGPSYEQYF; DNA: TGTGCCAGCAGGACCGCTAGCGGCCCCTCCTACGAGCAGTACTTC; J: TRBJ2-7; size: .; D: TRBD2; V: TRBV28
CDR3: CSVYMTQGPKTYNEQFF; DNA: TGCAGCGTTTACATGACCCAGGGTCCCAAGACCTACAATGAGCAGTTCTTC; J: TRBJ2-1; size: many; D: .; V: TRBV29-1
CDR3: CASSQDPGDLAFF; DNA: TGTGCCAGCAGCCAAGATCCGGGGGACCTTGCTTTCTTT; J: TRBJ1-1; size: few; D: .; V: TRBV3-1
CDR3: CASSPEGASQFF; DNA: TGCGCCAGCAGCCCGGAGGGGGCGAGTCAGTTCTTC; J: TRBJ2-1; size: many; D: .; V: TRBV5-1
CDR3: CASSYRGTGIYEQYF; DNA: TGTGCCAGCAGTTACCGGGGGACAGGGATCTACGAGCAGTACTTC; J: TRBJ2-7; size: many; D: TRBD1; V: TRBV6-5
CDR3: CASSLYRTYEQYF; DNA: TGTGCCAGCAGCTTATACAGGACGTACGAGCAGTACTTC; J: TRBJ2-7; size: many; D: .; V: TRBV7-2
CDR3: CASSYGSGGYEQYF; DNA: TGTGCCAGCAGCTACGGTAGCGGGGGGTACGAGCAGTACTTC; J: TRBJ2-7; size: .; D: TRBD2; V: TRBV2
CDR3: CASRRKGASYNEQFF; DNA: TGTGCCAGCAGGCGCAAGGGGGCGTCCTACAATGAGCAGTTCTTC; J: TRBJ2-1; size: few; D: TRBD1; V: TRBV6-5
CDR3: CASSGGGSVDTQYF; DNA: TGTGCCAGCTCCGGCGGGGGCTCCGTAGATACGCAGTATTTT; J: TRBJ2-3; size: many; D: .; V: TRBV12-3/TRBV12-4
CDR3: CASSAGQVYGYTF; DNA: TGTGCCAGCAGTGCGGGACAGGTATATGGCTACACCTTC; J: TRBJ1-2; size: few; D: TRBD1; V: TRBV28
CDR3: CARNTGNTEAFF; DNA: TGTGCCAGAAATACGGGGAACACTGAAGCTTTCTTT; J: TRBJ1-1; size: .; D: .; V: TRBV2
CDR3: CASRSTFSGNTIYF; DNA: TGTGCCAGCAGGTCTACATTCTCTGGAAACACCATATATTTT; J: TRBJ1-3; size: few; D: .; V: TRBV12-3/TRBV12-4
CDR3: CASSPQGFGEQFF; DNA: TGTGCCAGCAGCCCGCAGGGCTTCGGTGAGCAGTTCTTC; J: TRBJ2-1; size: few; D: .; V: TRBV12-3/TRBV12-4
CDR3: CASSPGTAYQPQHF; DNA: TGTGCCAGCAGCCCCGGGACGGCGTATCAGCCCCAGCATTTT; J: TRBJ1-5; size: many; D: .; V: TRBV12-3/TRBV12-4
CDR3: CSARSANYGYTF; DNA: TGCAGTGCTAGGAGCGCTAACTATGGCTACACCTTC; J: TRBJ1-2; size: many; D: .; V: TRBV20-1
CDR3: CASSGGAQPQHF; DNA: TGTGCCAGCAGTGGGGGGGCACAGCCCCAGCATTTT; J: TRBJ1-5; size: many; D: .; V: TRBV6-1
CDR3: CSAPDRRSTDTQYF; DNA: TGCAGTGCTCCCGACAGGCGCAGCACAGATACGCAGTATTTT; J: TRBJ2-3; size: .; D: .; V: TRBV20-1
CDR3: CASTLAGGGPDTQYF; DNA: TGTGCCAGCACACTAGCGGGAGGGGGCCCAGATACGCAGTATTTT; J: TRBJ2-3; size: many; D: TRBD2; V: TRBV6-1
CDR3: CASSLEQALNAEAFF; DNA: TGCGCCAGCAGCCTGGAACAGGCGCTGAACGCTGAAGCTTTCTTT; J: TRBJ1-1; size: many; D: .; V: TRBV4-1
CDR3: CASRGKTTGRRYTF; DNA: TGTGCCAGCAGAGGAAAAACTACAGGGAGACGCTACACCTTC; J: TRBJ1-2; size: many; D: .; V: TRBV6-1
CDR3: CASSLNGAGNTIYF; DNA: TGTGCCAGCAGCCTAAACGGGGCTGGAAACACCATATATTTT; J: TRBJ1-3; size: .; D: .; V: TRBV7-3
CDR3: CATSDYRRRASTDTQYF; DNA: TGTGCCACCAGTGACTACCGAAGACGGGCTAGCACAGATACGCAGTATTTT; J: TRBJ2-3; size: .; D: .; V: TRBV24-1
CDR3: CATSLAGYNEQFF; DNA: TGTGCCACCAGTCTAGCGGGGTACAATGAGCAGTTCTTC; J: TRBJ2-1; size: many; D: TRBD2; V: TRBV24-1
CDR3: CASSLLETGPGANVLTF; DNA: TGTGCCAGCAGCCTCCTTGAGACAGGGCCTGGGGCCAACGTCCTGACTTTC; J: TRBJ2-6; size: few; D: TRBD1; V: TRBV7-9
CDR3: CASSPPWGSDEQFF; DNA: TGTGCCAGCAGCCCCCCTTGGGGGTCCGATGAGCAGTTCTTC; J: TRBJ2-1; size: many; D: .; V: TRBV7-8
CDR3: CSVSTYGYTF; DNA: TGCAGCGTTTCAACCTATGGCTACACCTTC; J: TRBJ1-2; size: few; D: .; V: TRBV29-1
CDR3: CASSRSGQGYEQYF; DNA: TGCGCCAGCAGCCGATCGGGACAGGGGTACGAGCAGTACTTC; J: TRBJ2-7; size: .; D: TRBD1; V: TRBV5-1
CDR3: CSAGSRGRGSTEAFF; DNA: TGCAGCGCGGGGAGTAGAGGTCGGGGATCGACTGAAGCTTTCTTT; J: TRBJ1-1; size: many; D: .; V: TRBV29-1
CDR3: CATSRKDTGELFF; DNA: TGTGCCACCAGTCGAAAGGACACCGGGGAGCTGTTTTTT; J: TRBJ2-2; size: few; D: .; V: TRBV15
CDR3: CASSLGQGSQPQHF; DNA: TGTGCCAGCAGCTTAGGGCAGGGGAGTCAGCCCCAGCATTTT; J: TRBJ1-5; size: many; D: .; V: TRBV7-9
CDR3: CSASHPGQQETQYF; DNA: TGCAGTGCTAGTCACCCGGGACAGCAAGAGACCCAGTACTTC; J: TRBJ2-5; size: .; D: TRBD1; V: TRBV20-1
CDR3: CASSPTGLSYEQYF; DNA: TGTGCCAGCAGCCCAACAGGACTCTCCTACGAGCAGTACTTC; J: TRBJ2-7; size: many; D: .; V: TRBV7-9
CDR3: CASTREVGYGYTF; DNA: TGTGCCAGTACCCGGGAGGTCGGCTATGGCTACACCTTC; J: TRBJ1-2; size: many; D: .; V: TRBV19
CDR3: CASSPKGLDGTKAFF; DNA: TGCGCCAGCAGCCCAAAGGGTCTGGACGGGACAAAAGCTTTCTTT; J: TRBJ1-1; size: many; D: .; V: TRBV5-1
CDR3: CASSSSRVDSPLHF; DNA: TGTGCCAGCAGCTCTTCCAGGGTCGATTCACCCCTCCACTTT; J: TRBJ1-6; size: many; D: .; V: TRBV7-9
CDR3: CASSKVGRGEQFF; DNA: TGTGCCAGCAGCAAAGTAGGGCGGGGTGAGCAGTTCTTC; J: TRBJ2-1; size: many; D: .; V: TRBV21-1
CDR3: CASSLRPGETQYF; DNA: TGTGCCAGCAGCTTACGGCCGGGGGAGACCCAGTACTTC; J: TRBJ2-5; size: many; D: .; V: TRBV7-3
CDR3: CASSYSFWGSTDTQYF; DNA: TGTGCCAGCAGTTACTCGTTTTGGGGAAGCACAGATACGCAGTATTTT; J: TRBJ2-3; size: many; D: .; V: TRBV6-5
CDR3: CASSPLGRQTYEQYF; DNA: TGTGCCAGCTCACCCCTTGGTCGGCAAACCTACGAGCAGTACTTC; J: TRBJ2-7; size: many; D: .; V: TRBV18
CDR3: CASSDSGGYNEQFF; DNA: TGTGCCAGCAGTGACAGCGGGGGCTACAATGAGCAGTTCTTC; J: TRBJ2-1; size: many; D: TRBD2; V: TRBV2
CDR3: CASSPIGAGATDTQYF; DNA: TGTGCCAGCAGCCCCATCGGGGCAGGGGCCACAGATACGCAGTATTTT; J: TRBJ2-3; size: many; D: .; V: TRBV6-6
CDR3: CASSQDLGYEQFF; DNA: TGTGCCAGCAGCCAAGATCTGGGGTATGAGCAGTTCTTC; J: TRBJ2-1; size: few; D: .; V: TRBV14
CDR3: CASSLVSRDTGELFF; DNA: TGTGCCAGCTCTCTGGTTAGCCGAGACACCGGGGAGCTGTTTTTT; J: TRBJ2-2; size: few; D: .; V: TRBV18
CDR3: CASTSDYGYTF; DNA: TGTGCCAGCACGAGCGACTATGGCTACACCTTC; J: TRBJ1-2; size: many; D: .; V: TRBV9
CDR3: CASGVAAFDEQYF; DNA: TGTGCCAGTGGGGTGGCGGCTTTCGACGAGCAGTACTTC; J: TRBJ2-7; size: .; D: .; V: TRBV12-3/TRBV12-4
CDR3: CASSYRGSKNIQYF; DNA: TGTGCCAGCAGTTACAGGGGGTCCAAAAACATTCAGTACTTC; J: TRBJ2-4; size: many; D: .; V: TRBV6-2/TRBV6-3
CDR3: CASSISAGNTEAFF; DNA: TGTGCCAGTAGTATTTCGGCAGGGAACACTGAAGCTTTCTTT; J: TRBJ1-1; size: many; D: .; V: TRBV19
CDR3: CASSSGQLEAGELFF; DNA: TGCGCCAGCAGCTCGGGACAGCTAGAGGCCGGGGAGCTGTTTTTT; J: TRBJ2-2; size: many; D: TRBD1; V: TRBV5-1
CDR3: CASSKDRDNEKLFF; DNA: TGTGCCAGTAGCAAGGACAGGGATAATGAAAAACTGTTTTTT; J: TRBJ1-4; size: many; D: TRBD1; V: TRBV19
CDR3: CASSEGGALNQPQHF; DNA: TGTGCCAGCAGTGAAGGCGGGGCCCTCAATCAGCCCCAGCATTTT; J: TRBJ1-5; size: .; D: .; V: TRBV2
CDR3: CASWRGGGTSYEQYF; DNA: TGTGCCAGCTGGAGGGGAGGAGGAACCTCCTACGAGCAGTACTTC; J: TRBJ2-7; size: many; D: .; V: TRBV5-4